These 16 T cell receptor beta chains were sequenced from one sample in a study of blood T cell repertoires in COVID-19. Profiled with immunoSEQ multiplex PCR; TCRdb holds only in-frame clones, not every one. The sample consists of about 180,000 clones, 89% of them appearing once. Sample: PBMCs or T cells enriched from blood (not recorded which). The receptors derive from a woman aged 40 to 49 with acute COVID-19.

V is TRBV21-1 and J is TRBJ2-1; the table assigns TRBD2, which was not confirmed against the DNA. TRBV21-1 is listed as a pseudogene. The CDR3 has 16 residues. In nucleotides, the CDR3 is TGTGCCAGCAGCAAGGGACTAGCGGGAGCGGTGAATGAGCAGTTCTTC. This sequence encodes CASSKGLAGAVNEQFF.

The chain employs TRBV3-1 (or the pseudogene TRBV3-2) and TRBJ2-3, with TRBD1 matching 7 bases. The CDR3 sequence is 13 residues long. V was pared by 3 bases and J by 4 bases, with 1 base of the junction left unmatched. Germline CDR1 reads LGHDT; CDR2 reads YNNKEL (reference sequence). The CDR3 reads CASSHTGADTQYF. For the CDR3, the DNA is TGTGCCAGCAGCCATACAGGGGCAGATACGCAGTATTTT.

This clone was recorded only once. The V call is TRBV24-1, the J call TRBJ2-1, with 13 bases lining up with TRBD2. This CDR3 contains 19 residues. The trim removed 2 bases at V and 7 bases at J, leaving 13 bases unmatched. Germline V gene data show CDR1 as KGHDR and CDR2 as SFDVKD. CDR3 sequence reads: CATSDSTVPVGLAGNEQFF. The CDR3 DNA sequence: TGTGCCACCAGTGATTCGACAGTCCCAGTGGGACTAGCGGGGAATGAGCAGTTCTTC.

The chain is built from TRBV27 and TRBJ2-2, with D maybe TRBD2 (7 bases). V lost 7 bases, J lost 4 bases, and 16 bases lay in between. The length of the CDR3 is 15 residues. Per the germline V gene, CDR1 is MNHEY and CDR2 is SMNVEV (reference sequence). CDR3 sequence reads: CASTLGGAGTGELFF. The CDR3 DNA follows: TGTGCCAGCACCTTAGGGGGGGCCGGCACCGGGGAGCTGTTTTTT.

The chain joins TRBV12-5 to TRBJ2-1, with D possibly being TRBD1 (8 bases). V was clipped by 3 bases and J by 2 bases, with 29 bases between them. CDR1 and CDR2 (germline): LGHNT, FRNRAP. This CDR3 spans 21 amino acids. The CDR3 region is CASGLKAGLGLTGATYNEQFF. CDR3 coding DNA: TGTGCTAGTGGTTTAAAAGCGGGGCTTGGCTTGACAGGGGCGACCTACAATGAGCAGTTCTTC.

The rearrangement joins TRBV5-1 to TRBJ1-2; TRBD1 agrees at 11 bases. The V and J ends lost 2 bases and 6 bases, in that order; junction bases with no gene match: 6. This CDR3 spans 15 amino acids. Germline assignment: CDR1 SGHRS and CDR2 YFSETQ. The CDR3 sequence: CASSFEGQGVNGYTF. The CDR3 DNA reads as TGCGCCAGCAGCTTTGAGGGACAGGGGGTTAATGGCTACACCTTC.

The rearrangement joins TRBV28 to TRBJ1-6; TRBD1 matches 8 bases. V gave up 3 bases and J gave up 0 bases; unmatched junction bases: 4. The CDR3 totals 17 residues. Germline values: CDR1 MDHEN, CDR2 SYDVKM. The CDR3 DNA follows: TGTGCCAGCAGTTTCAGGGACAGGAGCTCCTATAATTCACCCCTCCACTTT. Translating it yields CASSFRDRSSYNSPLHF.

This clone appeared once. CDR3 protein: CASSLPGGSTDTQYF. CDR3 nucleotides: TGTGCCAGCAGCTTACCGGGGGGAAGCACAGATACGCAGTATTTT. The chain joins TRBV7-9 to TRBJ2-3; 7 nucleotides line up with TRBD2. J lost 0 bases, V lost 2 bases, and 2 bases had no gene match. Germline assignment: CDR1 SEHNR and CDR2 FQNEAQ (reference sequence). The CDR3 extends over 15 amino acids.

The CDR3 loop reads CASRGDGGQTDTQYF. CDR3 nucleotide sequence: TGTGCCAGCAGGGGTGATGGTGGGCAGACAGATACGCAGTATTTT. V is TRBV7-8 and J is TRBJ2-3; no clear D. The CDR3 loop spans 15 amino acids. V dropped 6 bases and J dropped 3 bases, with 16 bases sitting between them. CDR1 is SGHVS and CDR2 is FQNEAQ in the germline V gene. Based on the CDR3 plus reference TRBV7-8 and TRBJ2-3, the full variable domain is GAGVSQSPRYKVAKRGQDVALRCDPISGHVSLFWYQQALGQGPEFLTYFQNEAQLDKSGLPSDRFFAERPEGSVSTLKIQRTQQEDSAVYLCASRGDGGQTDTQYFGPGTRLTVL.

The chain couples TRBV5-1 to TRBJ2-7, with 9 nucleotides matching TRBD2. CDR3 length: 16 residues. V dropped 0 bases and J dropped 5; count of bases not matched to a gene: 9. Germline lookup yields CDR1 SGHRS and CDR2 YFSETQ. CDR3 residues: CASSLARLAGADEQYF. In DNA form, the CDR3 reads TGCGCCAGCAGCTTGGCCCGTTTAGCGGGAGCGGACGAGCAGTACTTC. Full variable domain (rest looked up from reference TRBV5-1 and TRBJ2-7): KAGVTQTPRYLIKTRGQQVTLSCSPISGHRSVSWYQQTPGQGLQFLFEYFSETQRNKGNFPGRFSGRQFSNSRSEMNVSTLELGDSALYLCASSLARLAGADEQYFGPGTRLTVT.

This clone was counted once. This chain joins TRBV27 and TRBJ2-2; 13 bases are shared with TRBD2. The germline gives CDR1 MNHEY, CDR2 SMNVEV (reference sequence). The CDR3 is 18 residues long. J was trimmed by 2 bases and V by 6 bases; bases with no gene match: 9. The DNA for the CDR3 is TGTGCCAGCAGCTCGGGCCGGGGACTAGCGGGAAACACCGGGGAGCTGTTTTTT. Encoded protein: CASSSGRGLAGNTGELFF.

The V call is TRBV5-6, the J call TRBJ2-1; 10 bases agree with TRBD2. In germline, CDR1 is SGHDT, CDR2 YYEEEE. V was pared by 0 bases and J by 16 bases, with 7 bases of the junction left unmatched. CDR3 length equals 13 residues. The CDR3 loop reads CASSLEAGGPKFF. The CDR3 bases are TGTGCCAGCAGCTTGGAAGCGGGGGGGCCTAAATTCTTC.

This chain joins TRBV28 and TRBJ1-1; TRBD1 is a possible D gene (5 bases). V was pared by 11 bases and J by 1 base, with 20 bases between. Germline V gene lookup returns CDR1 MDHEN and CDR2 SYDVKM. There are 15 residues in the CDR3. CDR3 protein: CAAATQDEWNTEAFF. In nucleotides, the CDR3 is TGTGCCGCAGCTACACAGGATGAATGGAACACTGAAGCTTTCTTT.

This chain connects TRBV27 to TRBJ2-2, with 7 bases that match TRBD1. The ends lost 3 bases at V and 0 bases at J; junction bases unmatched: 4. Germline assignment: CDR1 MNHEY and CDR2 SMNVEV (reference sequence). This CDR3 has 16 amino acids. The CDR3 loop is CASSFIGGANTGELFF. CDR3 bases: TGTGCCAGCAGTTTTATAGGGGGCGCGAACACCGGGGAGCTGTTTTTT.

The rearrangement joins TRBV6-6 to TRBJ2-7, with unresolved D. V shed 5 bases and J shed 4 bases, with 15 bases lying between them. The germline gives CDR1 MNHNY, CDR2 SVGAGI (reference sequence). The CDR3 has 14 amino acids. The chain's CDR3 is CASSPTRNHYEQYF. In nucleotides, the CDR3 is TGTGCCAGCAGTCCGACACGTAACCATTACGAGCAGTACTTC.

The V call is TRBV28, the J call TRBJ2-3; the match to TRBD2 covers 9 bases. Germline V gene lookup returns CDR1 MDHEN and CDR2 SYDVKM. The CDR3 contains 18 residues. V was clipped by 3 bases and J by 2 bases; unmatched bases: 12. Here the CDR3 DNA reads TGTGCCAGCAGTTTCCCTTATGATAGCGGGGGATACACAGATACGCAGTATTTT. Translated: CASSFPYDSGGYTDTQYF.